The sample holds a few counts of the clone carrying this T cell receptor beta chain. Its antigen remains unidentified. The repertoire was sequenced with immunoSEQ multiplex PCR; TCRdb's copy has only in-frame clones and lacks some. The table records around 700,000 clones, approximately 79% of them present only once. The data belong to a study of shared clonotypes between healthy human individuals. The CDR3 totals 15 residues. Germline assignment: CDR1 SGHVS and CDR2 FQNEAQ. With 1 base removed from V and 4 bases from J, the gap between germline ends came to 10 bases. Notes on the study in general: Generally, estimated richness proved larger in naive subsets than it did in memory subsets.

The chain links TRBV7-8 to TRBJ1-4; D unresolved. This clonotype originated in a young woman in good health. The sequencing input was memory CD4+ T cells sorted from blood. Regarding subset: CD45RA-negative fraction. In DNA form, the CDR3 reads TGTGCCAGCAGCTTAGGACGGGCCCGTAATGAAAAACTGTTTTTT. Translation gives CASSLGRARNEKLFF.